This T cell receptor (beta chain) came from a study of cytomegalovirus exposure and HLA in healthy donors. Clones were sequenced by immunoSEQ multiplex PCR, and TCRdb holds only the in-frame ones, with some missing. The repertoire holds some 330,000 clones, with roughly 90% as singletons. It was the roughly 110-subject validation cohort, separate from the roughly 700-subject first cohort, to which the donors belonged. Study-wide findings and caveats: Per published reports, the classifier diagnosed cytomegalovirus status with high specificity and sensitivity. TCR beta chains numbering under 200 were designated cytomegalovirus-associated. Specific recognition of CMV antigens was confirmed in vitro for three chains (all CMV-associated).

The CDR3 is 13 residues long. V dropped 5 bases and J dropped 4 bases, with 11 bases sitting between them. From germline, CDR1 is MNHEY and CDR2 SMNVEV (reference sequence). Worth noting for this clone: Its specificity is not known.

This TCR was sampled from a woman aged 18 to 35 in good health and CMV-seronegative. The specimen sequenced was PBMCs. V usage is TRBV27 and J usage is TRBJ1-2; tentative D call: TRBD1 (6 bases). The CDR3 region is CASSEGQFYGYTF. The CDR3 coding sequence is TGTGCCAGCAGTGAAGGACAGTTCTATGGCTACACCTTC.